Listed below are T cell receptor beta chains from one sample, sequenced in a study of CD8 T cells in Susac syndrome. Using its own MiXCR run on the immunoSEQ multiplex PCR reads, TCRdb lists one record per CDR3 protein. The sample carries approximately 200,000 distinct CDR3 sequences, roughly 95% recorded once. What was sequenced was CD4+ T cells from PBMCs. Receptor source: a human donor with multiple sclerosis. CDR3s include the opening cysteine and the closing phenylalanine or tryptophan. The D gene is left open where the match is weak. A row's size may be missing; if present it is once, few, many or a size class.

abundance: -
v_gene: TRBV20-1
j_gene: TRBJ2-7
d_gene: -
CDR3aa: CSVERAYEQYF
CDR3nt: TGCAGTGTGGAGCGGGCCTACGAGCAGTACTTC

abundance: -
v_gene: TRBV5-6
j_gene: TRBJ2-3
d_gene: -
CDR3aa: CASSARRSMKPDTQYF
CDR3nt: TGTGCCAGCAGCGCGAGGCGGAGTATGAAACCAGATACGCAGTATTTT

abundance: -
v_gene: TRBV27
j_gene: TRBJ1-2
d_gene: -
CDR3aa: CASSLSTSFGGYTF
CDR3nt: TGTGCCAGCAGTTTATCCACCTCCTTTGGGGGCTACACCTTC

abundance: -
v_gene: TRBV6-5
j_gene: TRBJ2-7
d_gene: TRBD1
CDR3aa: CASSQQGYEQYF
CDR3nt: TGTGCCAGCAGCCAACAGGGGTACGAGCAGTACTTC

abundance: -
v_gene: TRBV3-1
j_gene: TRBJ2-7
d_gene: -
CDR3aa: CASSQDLQVHYKYF
CDR3nt: TGTGCCAGCAGCCAAGATCTCCAGGTTCATTACAAGTACTTC

abundance: -
v_gene: TRBV3-1
j_gene: TRBJ1-3
d_gene: -
CDR3aa: CASSQGYSSSGNTIYF
CDR3nt: TGTGCCAGCAGCCAAGGGTACAGCAGCTCTGGAAACACCATATATTTT

abundance: -
v_gene: TRBV6-5
j_gene: TRBJ1-2
d_gene: -
CDR3aa: CASSTRRLANYGYTF
CDR3nt: TGTGCCAGCAGTACCCGACGGTTAGCTAACTATGGCTACACCTTC

abundance: -
v_gene: TRBV18
j_gene: TRBJ2-7
d_gene: TRBD2
CDR3aa: CASSPPGLAGDEQYF
CDR3nt: TGTGCCAGCTCACCACCGGGACTAGCGGGAGACGAGCAGTACTTC

abundance: -
v_gene: TRBV12-3/TRBV12-4
j_gene: TRBJ2-7
d_gene: -
CDR3aa: CASSSRERMNYEQYF
CDR3nt: TGTGCCAGCAGCTCCCGGGAGCGGATGAACTACGAGCAGTACTTC

abundance: -
v_gene: TRBV20-1
j_gene: TRBJ2-3
d_gene: -
CDR3aa: CSARAKQGGDTQYF
CDR3nt: TGCAGTGCTAGAGCGAAGCAGGGCGGGGATACGCAGTATTTT

abundance: -
v_gene: TRBV2
j_gene: TRBJ2-3
d_gene: -
CDR3aa: CASSDLGPDTQYF
CDR3nt: TGTGCCAGCAGTGACTTGGGTCCAGATACGCAGTATTTT

abundance: -
v_gene: TRBV14
j_gene: TRBJ1-1
d_gene: -
CDR3aa: CASSQPSGRNTEAFF
CDR3nt: TGTGCCAGCAGCCAGCCCTCAGGCAGGAACACTGAAGCTTTCTTT

abundance: -
v_gene: TRBV20-1
j_gene: TRBJ2-7
d_gene: -
CDR3aa: CSAESREPYEQYF
CDR3nt: TGCAGTGCCGAGTCCAGGGAACCCTACGAGCAGTACTTC

abundance: -
v_gene: TRBV2
j_gene: TRBJ2-7
d_gene: -
CDR3aa: CASNTDGTYEQYF
CDR3nt: TGTGCCAGCAACACTGACGGGACCTACGAGCAGTACTTC

abundance: -
v_gene: TRBV3-1
j_gene: TRBJ2-3
d_gene: -
CDR3aa: CASSPGRPDTQYF
CDR3nt: TGTGCCAGCAGCCCCGGACGCCCCGATACGCAGTATTTT

abundance: once
v_gene: TRBV4-1
j_gene: TRBJ1-1
d_gene: TRBD1
CDR3aa: CASSLRPGGNTEAFF
CDR3nt: TGCGCCAGCAGCTTACGTCCAGGGGGGAACACTGAAGCTTTCTTT

abundance: -
v_gene: TRBV5-1
j_gene: TRBJ1-1
d_gene: -
CDR3aa: CASSLENTEALF
CDR3nt: TGCGCCAGCAGCTTAGAGAACACTGAAGCTTTATTT

abundance: once
v_gene: TRBV9
j_gene: TRBJ2-6
d_gene: -
CDR3aa: CASSVESTGANVLTF
CDR3nt: TGTGCCAGCAGCGTAGAAAGCACTGGGGCCAACGTCCTGACTTTC

abundance: -
v_gene: TRBV29-1
j_gene: TRBJ1-1
d_gene: -
CDR3aa: CSVSRGAFF
CDR3nt: TGCAGCGTTTCACGGGGGGCTTTCTTT

abundance: once
v_gene: TRBV9
j_gene: TRBJ2-7
d_gene: -
CDR3aa: CASSKAGDSTYEQYF
CDR3nt: TGTGCCAGCAGCAAAGCCGGGGACTCCACCTACGAGCAGTACTTC

abundance: once
v_gene: TRBV15
j_gene: TRBJ2-4
d_gene: -
CDR3aa: CATSRDQNIQYF
CDR3nt: TGTGCCACCAGCAGGGATCAAAACATTCAGTACTTC

abundance: -
v_gene: TRBV20-1
j_gene: TRBJ2-7
d_gene: TRBD2
CDR3aa: CSANNPRATSGRAYEQYF
CDR3nt: TGCAGTGCTAATAACCCCCGCGCGACTAGCGGGAGGGCCTACGAGCAGTACTTC

abundance: -
v_gene: TRBV7-9
j_gene: TRBJ1-1
d_gene: -
CDR3aa: CASSPGWGNTEAFF
CDR3nt: TGTGCCAGCAGCCCCGGGTGGGGGAACACTGAAGCTTTCTTT

abundance: -
v_gene: TRBV24-1
j_gene: TRBJ2-1
d_gene: -
CDR3aa: CATSRGDEQFF
CDR3nt: TGTGCCACCAGTCGAGGTGATGAGCAGTTCTTC

abundance: -
v_gene: TRBV30
j_gene: TRBJ2-7
d_gene: TRBD2
CDR3aa: CAWSVSLAVSEQYF
CDR3nt: TGTGCCTGGAGTGTATCCCTAGCGGTCTCCGAGCAGTACTTC

abundance: -
v_gene: TRBV2
j_gene: TRBJ1-1
d_gene: -
CDR3aa: CASRTAIQGTEAFF
CDR3nt: TGTGCCAGCAGAACAGCGATCCAAGGCACTGAAGCTTTCTTT

abundance: -
v_gene: TRBV7-2
j_gene: TRBJ2-5
d_gene: -
CDR3aa: CASSLWTSPQETQYF
CDR3nt: TGTGCCAGCAGCTTATGGACTTCCCCCCAAGAGACCCAGTACTTC

abundance: -
v_gene: TRBV3-1
j_gene: TRBJ2-3
d_gene: -
CDR3aa: CASSQKGTDTQYF
CDR3nt: TGTGCCAGCAGCCAGAAGGGCACAGATACGCAGTATTTT